This T cell receptor beta chain was profiled in a study of vaccination effects on CD4 cells after COVID-19. For this clone: Antigen specificity is unknown.

Researchers isolated CD4+ T cells once about 11 days of culture had elapsed. CDR3 size: 16 residues. Trimming cost V 0 bases and J 3 bases; bases outside gene matches: 6. CDR1 is MGHRA and CDR2 is YSYEKL in the germline V gene. Using immunoSEQ multiplex PCR, the repertoire was profiled, and TCRdb retains in-frame clones only, with some absent. This sample has 40,000 to 55,000 clones, with 74% found just once. The chain couples TRBV4-1 to TRBJ2-7; 9 bases are shared with TRBD1. The starting material was CD4+ T cells from PBMCs cultured without peptide, obtained before COVID-19 vaccination. This sequence was found in a human donor who had a prior SARS-CoV-2 infection. The CDR3 DNA sequence: TGCGCCAGCAGCCAAGAACTTCCGGGACAGGGCTACGAGCAGTACTTC. Residues: CASSQELPGQGYEQYF.